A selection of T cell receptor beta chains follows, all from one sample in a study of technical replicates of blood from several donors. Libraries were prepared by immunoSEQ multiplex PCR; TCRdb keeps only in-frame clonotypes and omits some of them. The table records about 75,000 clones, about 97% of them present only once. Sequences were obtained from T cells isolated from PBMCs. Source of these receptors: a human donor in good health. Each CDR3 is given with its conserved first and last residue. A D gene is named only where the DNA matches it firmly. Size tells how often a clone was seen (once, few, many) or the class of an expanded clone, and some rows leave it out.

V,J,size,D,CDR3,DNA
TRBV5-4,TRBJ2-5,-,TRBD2,CASSLTGEGETQYF,TGTGCCAGCAGCTTGACTGGGGAGGGAGAGACCCAGTACTTC
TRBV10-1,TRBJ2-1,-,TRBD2,CASSESRDSGSNYGYNEQFF,TGCGCCAGCAGTGAGTCGAGGGATAGCGGGAGTAATTATGGGTACAATGAGCAGTTCTTC
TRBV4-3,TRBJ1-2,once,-,CASSQDRDYGYTF,TGCGCCAGCAGCCAAGATCGGGACTATGGCTACACCTTC
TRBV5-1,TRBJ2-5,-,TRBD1,CASSLGTGVQETQYF,TGCGCCAGCAGCTTGGGGACAGGCGTCCAAGAGACCCAGTACTTC
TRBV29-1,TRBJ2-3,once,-,CSVEGVATDTQYF,TGCAGCGTTGAAGGGGTAGCGACAGATACGCAGTATTTT
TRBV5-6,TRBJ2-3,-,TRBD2,CASSLLAGASDTQYF,TGTGCCAGCAGCCTTCTAGCGGGAGCCTCAGATACGCAGTATTTT
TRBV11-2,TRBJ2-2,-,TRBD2,CASSLGASGSSADTGELFF,TGTGCCAGCAGCTTAGGGGCTAGCGGGAGTTCGGCGGATACCGGGGAGCTGTTTTTT
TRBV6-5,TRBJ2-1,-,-,CASSYPRGEQFF,TGTGCCAGCAGCTACCCCCGGGGTGAGCAGTTCTTC
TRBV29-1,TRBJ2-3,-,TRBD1,CSVSLTGTDTQYF,TGCAGCGTTTCCTTGACAGGGACAGATACGCAGTATTTT
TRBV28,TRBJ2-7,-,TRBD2,CASSRGRGAYEQYF,TGTGCCAGCAGCCGGGGACGGGGGGCCTACGAGCAGTACTTC
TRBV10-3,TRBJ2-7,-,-,CAISEPGTAYEQYF,TGTGCCATCAGTGAGCCAGGTACAGCCTACGAGCAGTACTTC